This TCR beta chain was identified in a study of spatial heterogeneity in lung cancer. Study-level information: At a median of about 22 months after resection, follow-up PBMC samples were sequenced when available.

This clonotype was counted ten times or more. Between the trimmed V and J ends, which lost 5 bases and 3 bases, there was a span of 19 bases. Germline V CDR1 and CDR2: PRHDT, FYEKMQ (reference sequence). There are 17 residues in the CDR3. Time point defined: blood at routine non-recurrence follow-up after resection. The authors sequenced whole RNA from tumor, nontumor lung or frozen PBMC without sorting. Every cDNA TCR molecule received its own unique molecular identifier. TCRdb reprocessed the 5' RACE reads with MiXCR, giving one entry per CDR3 protein. Here the sample spans 9,500 to 13,000 distinct CDR3 sequences, around a tenth being singletons.

The chain recombines TRBV13 with TRBJ2-2, with D maybe TRBD2 (6 bases). The TCR comes from a female donor with early-stage non-small cell lung cancer. The source material was PBMCs, sampled at follow-up. This chain's CDR3 is CASSPTHGPGDTGELFF. CDR3 DNA: TGTGCCAGCAGCCCCACCCATGGCCCGGGGGACACCGGGGAGCTGTTTTTT.